The next 4 T cell receptor beta chains were all read from a single sample in a study of blood T cell repertoires in COVID-19. Some clones are missing from TCRdb's copy, which holds only in-frame ones; the method was immunoSEQ multiplex PCR. The sample comprises more than 200,000 clones, about four fifths of which are singletons, and about 4.4% rests with the top ten. The specimen sequenced was peripheral blood. The origin of the receptors is a man between 50 and 59 years old with active or convalescent COVID-19.

This clone appeared a few times. The gene calls are TRBV4-2 and TRBJ1-3; 8 bases are shared with TRBD1. The germline gives CDR1 LGHNA, CDR2 YNFKEQ. This CDR3 spans 16 amino acids. Germline trimming cut 0 bases from V and 3 bases from J; bases unmatched to any gene: 4. The CDR3 here is CASSQEDRVFGNTIYF. In DNA form, the CDR3 reads TGTGCCAGCAGCCAAGAGGACAGGGTATTTGGAAACACCATATATTTT.

This chain uses TRBV7-8 with TRBJ1-2; D gene uncertain. The CDR3 length is 13 residues. Looked up from germline, CDR1 is SGHVS and CDR2 is FQNEAQ. Trimming took off 5 bases at V and 5 bases at J, with 12 bases between the two ends. The CDR3 DNA reads as TGTGCCAGCAGCCCAACGGGGAAGTATGGCTACACCTTC. This gives the protein CASSPTGKYGYTF.

The chain uses TRBV19 and TRBJ1-5; 7 positions match TRBD1. The trim removed 6 bases at V and 9 bases at J, leaving 8 bases unmatched. CDR3 length: 13 amino acids. In germline, CDR1 is LNHDA, CDR2 SQIVND (reference sequence). CDR3 loop: CASRPQGKRPQHF. The DNA for the CDR3 is TGTGCCAGTAGGCCACAGGGGAAGAGGCCCCAGCATTTT.

The chain combines TRBV4-1 with TRBJ1-2; no clear D. The germline V gene encodes CDR1 MGHRA and CDR2 YSYEKL. V lost 3 bases and J lost 4, with 9 bases in between. There are 13 residues in the CDR3. CDR3 region: CASSQRAGYGYTF. The CDR3 DNA reads TGCGCCAGCAGCCAGAGGGCTGGCTATGGCTACACCTTC.